A single sample is the source of the 27 T cell receptor beta chains below, sequenced in a study of blood T cell repertoires in COVID-19. Using immunoSEQ multiplex PCR, the repertoire was profiled, and TCRdb retains in-frame clones only, with some absent. The repertoire holds over 75,000 clones, 70% to 85% seen once, with approximately 10% in the top ten. Sequenced input: peripheral blood. The receptors originated from a man aged 65 to 85 with acute or convalescent COVID-19.

CDR3 region: CASSTRAGGIGYTF. The CDR3 DNA follows: TGTGCCAGCAGTACCCGGGCAGGGGGAATTGGCTACACCTTC. The rearrangement joins TRBV6-5 to TRBJ1-2, with 7 bases lining up with TRBD1. This CDR3 is 14 amino acids long. From germline, CDR1 is MNHEY and CDR2 SVGAGI. J was trimmed by 7 bases and V by 5 bases; bases with no gene match: 10.

The chain links TRBV4-2 to TRBJ2-5, with D possibly matching TRBD2 (7 bases). Deletions cut 5 bases from V and 5 bases from J, with 18 bases between. The germline V gene has CDR1 LGHNA and CDR2 YNFKEQ. The length of the CDR3 is 15 residues. CDR3 amino acids: CASSLVTGGHETQYF. The CDR3 DNA reads as TGTGCCAGCAGCTTAGTAACGGGGGGCCACGAGACCCAGTACTTC.

The J gene is TRBJ1-3, the V gene TRBV5-6; D may be TRBD1 (6 bases). CDR1 is SGHDT, CDR2 YYEEEE, per germline. The V end lost 5 bases, the J end lost 0 bases, and 9 bases lay between the germline ends. The CDR3 is made up of 14 amino acids. The CDR3 DNA reads TGTGCCAGCAGTACAGGGTTCTCTGGAAACACCATATATTTT. It yields the protein CASSTGFSGNTIYF.

This clone was recorded a few times. The chain is built from TRBV11-3 and TRBJ2-7, with D possibly being TRBD2 (5 bases). The germline V gene has CDR1 SGHNT and CDR2 YENEEA. CDR3 length equals 14 residues. Trimming took 5 bases from V and 0 from J, leaving 11 bases between them. The CDR3: CASSPDAGSYEQYF. The CDR3 region has the DNA TGTGCCAGCAGCCCAGACGCGGGCTCCTACGAGCAGTACTTC.

The chain carries TRBV13 and TRBJ2-1; 12 positions agree with TRBD1. The CDR3 spans 15 residues. Germline loops: CDR1 PRHDT, CDR2 FYEKMQ (reference sequence). Unmatched junction bases numbered 6, after V lost 5 bases and J lost 7 bases. CDR3 nucleotide sequence: TGTGCCAGCAGCAGGGGACAGGGGGCTAGGAATGAGCAGTTCTTC. The encoded protein is CASSRGQGARNEQFF.

This chain joins TRBV7-9 and TRBJ1-2, with TRBD1 identical over 8 bases. This CDR3 region has 19 residues. V dropped 2 bases and J dropped 4; count of bases not matched to a gene: 18. Germline V lookup: CDR1 SEHNR, CDR2 FQNEAQ (reference sequence). This CDR3 reads CASSLKGVGQGDSIYGYTF. DNA for the CDR3: TGTGCCAGCAGCTTAAAAGGGGTCGGACAGGGTGATAGTATCTATGGCTACACCTTC.

This chain links TRBV6-2 or TRBV6-3 with TRBJ2-2, with D possibly TRBD1 on 5 matching bases. Trimming left V 5 bases short and J 5 bases short, with 12 bases between. The CDR3 consists of 14 residues. The germline CDR1 and CDR2 sequences are MNHEY and SVGEGT. CDR3 sequence: CASSPLRATGELFF. CDR3 nucleotide sequence: TGTGCCAGCAGTCCGCTCAGGGCGACCGGGGAGCTGTTTTTT.

This clone was observed at least ten times. The DNA for the CDR3 is TGTGCCAGCAGTGAACTAGCGGGCACAGATACGCAGTATTTT. As protein: CASSELAGTDTQYF. The rearrangement joins TRBV6-4 to TRBJ2-3; TRBD2 matches at 8 bases. Germline V gene sequence: CDR1 MRHNA, CDR2 SNTAGT. The CDR3 extends over 14 amino acids. The V gene end was trimmed by 3 bases and the J gene end by 1 base; junction bases not matched to a gene: 0.

CDR3 protein: CASSQLSGATNEKLFF. The CDR3 DNA follows: TGTGCCAGCAGCCAGTTATCAGGGGCTACTAATGAAAAACTGTTTTTT. The V call is TRBV5-4, the J call TRBJ1-4; D may be TRBD1 (6 bases). Germline CDR1 and CDR2: SGHNT and YYREEE (reference sequence). V lost 4 bases and J 2 bases, leaving 15 bases between the germline ends. CDR3 length equals 16 residues. The entire variable domain, with the rest obtained from reference TRBV5-4 and TRBJ1-4, is as follows: ETGVTQSPTHLIKTRGQQVTLRCSSQSGHNTVSWYQQALGQGPQFIFQYYREEENGRGNFPPRFSGLQFPNYSSELNVNALELDDSALYLCASSQLSGATNEKLFFGSGTQLSVL.

V usage is TRBV5-4 and J usage is TRBJ2-2; 9 positions agree with TRBD2. V shed 4 bases and J 7 bases; nucleotides not matched to a gene: 8. The CDR3 runs 15 residues. The germline V gene encodes CDR1 SGHNT and CDR2 YYREEE (reference sequence). The CDR3 reads CASSLRTSASGELFF. CDR3 in DNA: TGTGCCAGCAGCCTAAGGACTAGCGCAAGCGGGGAGCTGTTTTTT.

J is TRBJ1-1 and V is TRBV19, with D maybe TRBD1 (5 bases). CDR3 length: 12 amino acids. V lost 9 bases and J 3 bases, leaving 11 bases between the germline ends. From germline, CDR1 is LNHDA and CDR2 SQIVND (reference sequence). CDR3 loop: CASQGWDTEAFF. The CDR3 DNA follows: TGTGCCAGCCAGGGATGGGACACTGAAGCTTTCTTT.

In this sample, this clone turned up once. The rearrangement links TRBV28 to TRBJ2-7; 11 positions match TRBD2. V gave up 6 bases and J gave up 7 bases; unmatched junction bases: 8. The germline V gene has CDR1 MDHEN and CDR2 SYDVKM. The CDR3 runs to 14 residues. Here the CDR3 reads CASSPTSGGGEQYV. CDR3 in DNA: TGTGCCAGCAGCCCCACTAGCGGGGGAGGTGAGCAGTACGTC.

The chain has TRBV6-1 and TRBJ1-1, with a weak D call TRBD1 (5 bases). V was shortened by 3 bases and J by 10 bases, with 12 bases between the two germline ends. This CDR3 comprises 12 residues. Germline V CDR1 and CDR2: MNHNS, SASEGT. CDR3 residues: CASSDRVVLAFF. CDR3 in DNA: TGTGCCAGCAGTGACAGGGTAGTGTTAGCTTTCTTT.

This clone was seen more than once but under ten times. The V and J genes are TRBV7-9 and TRBJ2-6, with a tentative D call TRBD2 (6 bases). V lost 3 bases to trimming and J lost 4 bases, with 16 bases between them. Germline CDR1 reads SEHNR; CDR2 reads FQNEAQ (reference sequence). The CDR3 contains 17 residues. The CDR3 here is CASSLSTRGWGANVLTF. For the CDR3, the DNA is TGTGCCAGCAGCTTGTCAACGCGGGGATGGGGGGCCAACGTCCTGACTTTC.

This clone came up once. The rearrangement joins TRBV19 to TRBJ2-3; TRBD2 might be the D (5 bases). From germline, CDR1 is LNHDA and CDR2 SQIVND (reference sequence). This CDR3 contains 12 residues. The V and J ends lost 5 bases and 5 bases respectively, with 8 bases between them. CDR3 loop: CASSRGIDTQYF. CDR3 DNA: TGTGCCAGTAGTCGGGGAATAGATACGCAGTATTTT.

The genes are TRBV27 and TRBJ1-2, with 8 bases matching TRBD1. The CDR3 has 15 amino acids. Germline-derived CDR1 and CDR2 are MNHEY and SMNVEV (reference sequence). Germline trimming cut 5 bases from V and 4 bases from J; bases unmatched to any gene: 9. The CDR3 DNA sequence: TGTGCCAGCAGTCCCTGGACAGGGAGAGGCTATGGCTACACCTTC. This translates into CASSPWTGRGYGYTF.

The chain uses TRBV10-1 and TRBJ2-7, with D possibly being TRBD1 (6 bases). CDR1 is WNHNN, CDR2 SYGVQD, per germline (reference sequence). Trimming took off 7 bases at V and 7 bases at J, with 20 bases between the two ends. The CDR3 runs 14 residues. CDR3 sequence reads: CASIRDIEDGEQYV. For the CDR3, the DNA is TGCGCCAGCATCCGGGACATCGAAGATGGGGAGCAGTACGTC.

V gene TRBV5-1 combines with J gene TRBJ1-2, with D possibly being TRBD1 (6 bases). Trimming pared 4 bases from V and 3 bases from J, leaving 13 bases between. The CDR3 is made up of 14 amino acids. Germline CDR1 reads SGHRS; CDR2 reads YFSETQ. The CDR3 nucleotides are TGCGCCAGCAGCATAACAGGGCTGGACTATGGCTACACCTTC. Protein sequence: CASSITGLDYGYTF.

The gene calls are TRBV11-2 and TRBJ2-7, with 8 bases that match TRBD2. Looked up from germline, CDR1 is SGHAT and CDR2 is FQNNGV. This CDR3 has 17 amino acids. Unmatched junction bases numbered 12, after V lost 5 bases and J lost 0 bases. The CDR3 sequence: CASSPRSGGLSSYEQYF. CDR3 in DNA: TGTGCCAGCAGCCCGAGGAGCGGGGGCCTTAGCTCCTACGAGCAGTACTTC.

The chain uses TRBV5-1 and TRBJ2-2; TRBD2 matches 11 bases. This CDR3 contains 15 residues. The V segment lost 4 bases and the J segment 3 bases; nucleotides outside the gene matches: 2. Germline CDR1 is SGHRS and CDR2 is YFSETQ. Here the CDR3 reads CASSLGLADTGELFF. CDR3 bases: TGCGCCAGCAGCCTGGGACTAGCGGACACCGGGGAGCTGTTTTTT.

The chain couples TRBV6-5 to TRBJ2-1; D might be TRBD1 (5 bases). The germline gives CDR1 MNHEY, CDR2 SVGAGI. CDR3 length equals 14 residues. Deletions cut 6 bases from V and 5 bases from J, with 14 bases between. The CDR3 DNA reads TGTGCCAGCAGCTCAGGGCGGAGTAACAATGAGCAGTTCTTC. Translating gives CASSSGRSNNEQFF.

The CDR3 coding sequence is TGCGCCAGCAGCTTGGAGGGGGAAAACGAGCAGTACTTC. Its protein is CASSLEGENEQYF. The chain links TRBV5-1 to TRBJ2-7, with D possibly matching TRBD1 (6 bases). Germline lookup yields CDR1 SGHRS and CDR2 YFSETQ. Trimming took 0 bases from V and 5 from J, leaving 9 bases between them. This CDR3 is built from 13 residues.

The table lists this clone with a few counts. The V and J genes are TRBV24-1 and TRBJ1-1; no firm D call. The CDR3 extends over 12 amino acids. Trimming left V 3 bases short and J 11 bases short, with 12 bases between. CDR1 is KGHDR, CDR2 SFDVKD, per germline. The CDR3 is CATSDPLTGAFF. The CDR3 region has the DNA TGTGCCACCAGTGATCCCTTGACCGGGGCTTTCTTT.

This chain links TRBV19 with TRBJ1-4; TRBD1 matches 8 bases. Germline V gives CDR1 LNHDA, CDR2 SQIVND (reference sequence). This CDR3 has 17 residues. J gave up 8 bases and V 0 bases, and 11 bases lay outside the gene matches. As DNA, the CDR3 is TGTGCCAGTAGTATAGATATTGGACAGGGACCCGGCGAAAAACTGTTTTTT. Protein: CASSIDIGQGPGEKLFF.

The chain links TRBV6-6 to TRBJ1-1; unclear D gene. Trimming removed 3 bases from V and 3 bases from J, with 11 bases in between. The CDR3 has 14 amino acids. Germline values: CDR1 MNHNY, CDR2 SVGAGI (reference sequence). CDR3 in DNA: TGTGCCAGCAGTTATTCGGTATTGCACACTGAAGCTTTCTTT. It encodes CASSYSVLHTEAFF.

This clone was seen just once. The rearrangement joins TRBV2 to TRBJ2-1; TRBD1 matches 7 bases. The CDR3 sequence is 14 residues long. After removal of 5 bases from V and 4 bases from J, the junction contained 5 bases not matched to a gene. From germline, CDR1 is SNHLY and CDR2 FYNNEI. The CDR3 reads CASSLRDRYNEQFF. The CDR3 DNA follows: TGTGCCAGCAGTCTACGGGACAGATACAATGAGCAGTTCTTC. The whole variable domain, filled in from reference TRBV2 and TRBJ2-1, reads EPEVTQTPSHQVTQMGQEVILRCVPISNHLYFYWYRQILGQKVEFLVSFYNNEISEKSEIFDDQFSVERPDGSNFTLKIRSTKLEDSAMYFCASSLRDRYNEQFFGPGTRLTVL.

This clone was picked up a small number of times. The chain couples TRBV6-1 to TRBJ2-7; TRBD1 is a possible D gene (5 bases). Germline values: CDR1 MNHNS, CDR2 SASEGT. This CDR3 region has 15 residues. The germline V and J ends were trimmed by 2 bases and 1 base, with 12 bases remaining between them. The CDR3 region is CASSEWLGASYEQYV. In nucleotides, the CDR3 is TGTGCCAGCAGTGAATGGTTAGGGGCTTCCTACGAGCAGTACGTC.